The 32 T cell receptor beta chains below all came from one sample that was sequenced in a study of T cell repertoires in cytomegalovirus infection. No antigen has been identified for these receptors. In TCRdb, the reads were re-called with MiXCR into one record per CDR3 protein. The table lists about 900,000 distinct CDR3 sequences, approximately 32% of them singletons. The sequencing used cultured CD8+ T cells from PBMCs, collected from culture after CMV antigen stimulation. The receptors shown here come from a human donor in good health (CMV status not recorded). Some clones in this sample may be carry-over from other donors' samples.

As for this clonotype: A junction end diverges from the germline sequence, so it may reflect a read error. CDR3 sequence: CASSSRAGRGPYNEQFF. In nucleotides, the CDR3 is TGTGCTAGCAGCTCAAGAGCGGGTAGGGGCCCCTACAATGAGCAGTTCTTC. The J gene is TRBJ2-1, the V gene TRBV7-7; TRBD2 might be the D (6 bases). This CDR3 spans 17 amino acids. Germline V CDR1 and CDR2: SSHAT, FNYEAQ (reference sequence).

The chain carries TRBV6-1 and TRBJ2-5, with D perhaps given as TRBD1 or TRBD2 (6 bases each). CDR1 and CDR2 (germline): MNHNS, SASEGT. The V end lost 1 base, the J end lost 7 bases, and 19 bases lay between the germline ends. The CDR3 length is 16 residues. CDR3 in DNA: TGTGCCAGCAGTGAAGAAAACTTTGTCGGGGGCGGGACCCAGTACTTC. This encodes CASSEENFVGGGTQYF.

With respect to this clonotype: A much larger clonotype is one base distant, so this may be a read error. The rearrangement uses TRBV7-2 and TRBJ2-5, with D tentatively TRBD1 or TRBD2 (6 bases each). Trimming took off 1 base at V and 7 bases at J, with 22 bases between the two ends. The CDR3 has 17 amino acids. CDR1 and CDR2 from the germline V gene are SGHTA and FQGNSA. CDR3 bases: TGTGCCAGCAGCTTAGGCCCAACGGGGGCCCCGCTGGGGACCCAGTACTTC. Translating it yields CASSLGPTGAPLGTQYF.

This clonotype was seen a handful of times. The chain uses TRBV7-8 and TRBJ1-2; 8 bases align to TRBD1. The germline V gene has CDR1 SGHVS and CDR2 FQNEAQ. CDR3 length: 16 amino acids. J gave up 4 bases and V 3 bases, and 10 bases lay outside the gene matches. The CDR3 sequence is CASSFLRPGQAYGYTF. DNA of the CDR3: TGTGCCAGCAGCTTTTTAAGACCGGGACAGGCCTATGGCTACACCTTC.

This chain links TRBV7-6 with TRBJ1-1; D may be TRBD1 (5 bases). CDR1 is SGHVS and CDR2 is FNYEAQ in the germline V gene. The CDR3 has 14 amino acids. V was trimmed by 4 bases and J by 3 bases, leaving 12 bases between them. CDR3 loop: CASSSRERYTEAFF. The DNA for the CDR3 is TGTGCCAGCAGCTCCAGGGAAAGATACACTGAAGCTTTCTTT.

This clonotype was picked up many times. The rearrangement links TRBV12-3 or TRBV12-4 to TRBJ1-1; D may be TRBD1 (5 bases). Trimming removed 8 bases from V and 9 bases from J, with 19 bases in between. This CDR3 region has 13 residues. The CDR3 loop reads CASRRGAGWKAFF. CDR3 DNA: TGTGCCAGCCGCCGGGGCGCGGGTTGGAAAGCTTTCTTT.

The CDR3 spells CASNQGTVSYNEQFF. CDR3 DNA: TGTGCCAGCAACCAGGGGACAGTCTCCTACAATGAGCAGTTCTTC. The chain uses TRBV28 and TRBJ2-1; 7 positions agree with TRBD1. The V and J ends lost 7 bases and 0 bases, in that order; junction bases with no gene match: 6. The CDR3 has 15 residues. Germline V gives CDR1 MDHEN, CDR2 SYDVKM. The whole variable domain, filled in from reference TRBV28 and TRBJ2-1, reads DVKVTQSSRYLVKRTGEKVFLECVQDMDHENMFWYRQDPGLGLRLIYFSYDVKMKEKGDIPEGYSVSREKKERFSLILESASTNQTSMYLCASNQGTVSYNEQFFGPGTRLTVL.

This clonotype was picked up one time. The chain is built from TRBV24-1 and TRBJ2-7; D is unclear. This CDR3 is 11 amino acids long. Germline-derived CDR1 and CDR2 are KGHDR and SFDVKD. The V and J ends lost 6 bases and 6 bases respectively, with 8 bases between them. The CDR3 here is CATSPLREQYF. The CDR3 nucleotides read TGTGCCACCAGTCCTCTCCGCGAGCAGTACTTC.

The chain joins TRBV12-3 or TRBV12-4 to TRBJ1-5; weak D call: TRBD1 (6 bases). Trimming took off 7 bases at V and 0 bases at J, with 10 bases between the two ends. The CDR3 is 14 amino acids. CDR3 sequence: CASNQGNSNQPQHF. CDR3 DNA sequence: TGTGCCAGCAATCAGGGGAATAGCAATCAGCCCCAGCATTTT.

This chain links TRBV12-3 or TRBV12-4 with TRBJ2-5, with D maybe TRBD2 (6 bases). Trimming cost V 7 bases and J 5 bases, with 11 bases left between them. CDR3 size: 12 residues. The CDR3 is CASTGEVETQYF. For the CDR3, the DNA is TGTGCCAGCACCGGGGAGGTTGAGACCCAGTACTTC.

This clonotype turned up a few times. The V and J genes are TRBV12-3 or TRBV12-4 and TRBJ2-1; 14 nucleotides agree with TRBD2. The CDR3 loop spans 16 amino acids. V lost 8 bases to trimming and J lost 6 bases; unmatched junction nucleotides: 9. The CDR3 sequence: CASRSRGLAGGNEQFF. CDR3 in DNA: TGTGCCAGCCGCTCCAGAGGACTAGCGGGGGGCAATGAGCAGTTCTTC.

V and J are TRBV7-6 and TRBJ2-1, with D possibly matching TRBD2 (6 bases). The CDR3 runs to 15 residues. The V end was cut by 3 bases, the J end by 0 bases, with 9 bases between. Germline lookup yields CDR1 SGHVS and CDR2 FNYEAQ. CDR3: CASSFRLDSYNEQFF. CDR3 sequence (DNA): TGTGCCAGCAGCTTTCGACTAGACTCCTACAATGAGCAGTTCTTC.

This clonotype was detected only a few times. This chain links TRBV5-6 with TRBJ2-2; D perhaps matches TRBD2 (5 bases). The CDR3 totals 14 residues. V lost 2 bases and J 4 bases, leaving 9 bases between the germline ends. Germline V gene lookup returns CDR1 SGHDT and CDR2 YYEEEE. The CDR3 spells CASSFGLGTGELFF. CDR3 DNA sequence: TGTGCCAGCAGCTTCGGACTGGGCACCGGGGAGCTGTTTTTT.

The V and J genes are TRBV5-6 and TRBJ2-3; D unresolved. CDR3 length equals 14 residues. Germline V gives CDR1 SGHDT, CDR2 YYEEEE. Deletions cut 0 bases from V and 6 bases from J, with 11 bases between. The CDR3 DNA follows: TGTGCCAGCAGCTTGGACGGAAGAGGCGATACGCAGTATTTT. Its protein is CASSLDGRGDTQYF.

This clonotype was observed at least ten times. One junction end disagrees with the germline gene, perhaps due to a read error. The rearrangement uses TRBV12-3 or TRBV12-4 and TRBJ2-1; D not certain. The CDR3 consists of 12 residues. DNA for the CDR3: TGTGCCAGCAGCTTAGAGTACAATGAGCAGTTCTTC. Translating it yields CASSLEYNEQFF.

The table lists this clonotype with many counts. This rearrangement joins TRBV7-9 to TRBJ2-7; weak D call: TRBD1 (5 bases). The length of the CDR3 is 15 residues. Germline CDR1 is SEHNR and CDR2 is FQNEAQ (reference sequence). Trimming cost V 1 base and J 0 bases, with 10 bases left between them. CDR3 region: CASSLGQGRSYEQYV. The CDR3 coding sequence is TGTGCCAGCAGCTTAGGGCAGGGCCGCTCCTACGAGCAGTACGTC.

This clonotype occurred a few times. The V call is TRBV5-1, the J call TRBJ1-6; D remains unclear. The germline V and J ends were trimmed by 0 bases and 14 bases, with 12 bases remaining between them. CDR1 is SGHRS, CDR2 YFSETQ, per germline. The CDR3 totals 13 residues. The CDR3 protein is CASSLEASRALHF. CDR3 nucleotides: TGCGCCAGCAGCTTGGAGGCTTCACGAGCCCTCCACTTT. Complete variable domain (other parts from reference TRBV5-1 and TRBJ1-6): KAGVTQTPRYLIKTRGQQVTLSCSPISGHRSVSWYQQTPGQGLQFLFEYFSETQRNKGNFPGRFSGRQFSNSRSEMNVSTLELGDSALYLCASSLEASRALHFGNGTRLTVT.

V is TRBV10-2 and J is TRBJ2-1; no firm D call. V lost 3 bases and J 4 bases, leaving 16 bases between the germline ends. CDR1 is WSHSY and CDR2 is SAAADI in the germline V gene. The CDR3 consists of 16 residues. This CDR3 reads CASSEGRLTGYNEQFF. DNA of the CDR3: TGCGCCAGCAGTGAAGGTCGGCTCACGGGTTACAATGAGCAGTTCTTC.

The chain links TRBV15 to TRBJ1-1; D not certain. The CDR3 is 15 residues long. Germline V gene sequence: CDR1 LNHNV, CDR2 YYDKDF (reference sequence). V was trimmed by 1 base and J by 2 bases, leaving 11 bases between them. CDR3 region: CATSRAAIGNTEAFF. CDR3 nucleotide sequence: TGTGCCACCAGCAGAGCCGCAATAGGAAACACTGAAGCTTTCTTT.

The CDR3 spells CASSLAGGVPETQYF. CDR3 in DNA: TGTGCCAGCAGCTTAGCGGGTGGGGTCCCGGAGACCCAGTACTTC. This rearrangement joins TRBV7-9 to TRBJ2-5; D is unresolved. V was clipped by 0 bases and J by 5 bases, with 13 bases between them. The CDR3 spans 15 residues. CDR1 and CDR2 (germline): SEHNR, FQNEAQ (reference sequence).

The chain is built from TRBV5-1 and TRBJ2-4; D is possibly TRBD1 (5 bases). The V and J ends lost 6 bases and 0 bases respectively, with 13 bases between them. This CDR3 has 15 amino acids. Germline V lookup: CDR1 SGHRS, CDR2 YFSETQ. This CDR3 is CASTDTPLAKNIQYF. For the CDR3, the DNA is TGCGCCAGCACGGACACCCCCTTAGCCAAAAACATTCAGTACTTC.

V and J are TRBV7-6 and TRBJ2-1; 7 positions agree with TRBD2. V lost 5 bases, J lost 0 bases, and 7 bases stayed unmatched. The CDR3 totals 16 residues. Germline V CDR1 and CDR2: SGHVS, FNYEAQ. CDR3 DNA: TGTGCCAGCAGCCCACTAGCGACCAGCTCCTACAATGAGCAGTTCTTC. As protein: CASSPLATSSYNEQFF.

V usage is TRBV12-3 or TRBV12-4 and J usage is TRBJ1-2; unclear D gene. V was pared by 10 bases and J by 7 bases, with 13 bases between. The CDR3 length is 11 residues. CDR3 in amino acids: CATNDMSGYTF. In nucleotides, the CDR3 is TGTGCCACCAACGACATGTCTGGCTACACCTTC.

The sample holds a few counts of this clonotype. J is TRBJ1-2 and V is TRBV2, with D perhaps TRBD1 (6 bases). The germline V gene encodes CDR1 SNHLY and CDR2 FYNNEI. This CDR3 has 16 residues. The V gene lost 6 bases and the J gene lost 4 bases, with 21 bases spanning the gap. CDR3 coding DNA: TGTGCCAGCAGGACGACCGGAGACAGGAATTTCTATGGCTACACCTTC. This codes for CASRTTGDRNFYGYTF.

This chain links TRBV15 with TRBJ2-2; no clear D gene. V lost 5 bases and J 3 bases, leaving 19 bases between the germline ends. Germline V gene lookup returns CDR1 LNHNV and CDR2 YYDKDF (reference sequence). This CDR3 spans 17 amino acids. Here the CDR3 reads CATSPEGPIGHTGELFF. CDR3 coding DNA: TGTGCCACCAGCCCTGAAGGACCGATTGGACACACCGGGGAGCTGTTTTTT.

The rearrangement uses TRBV9 and TRBJ1-4, with TRBD1 matching over 8 bases. With 4 bases clipped from V and 8 bases from J, the junction kept 16 bases outside the gene matches. The CDR3 has 17 amino acids. Germline V gives CDR1 SGDLS, CDR2 YYNGEE. CDR3 amino acids: CASSPGQGGPGEEKLFF. The CDR3, as DNA: TGTGCCAGCAGCCCCGGACAGGGAGGGCCGGGGGAGGAAAAACTGTTTTTT. The full variable domain, completed using reference TRBV9 and TRBJ1-4, is DSGVTQTPKHLITATGQRVTLRCSPRSGDLSVYWYQQSLDQGLQFLIQYYNGEERAKGNILERFSAQQFPDLHSELNLSSLELGDSALYFCASSPGQGGPGEEKLFFGSGTQLSVL.

This sequence joins TRBV27 and TRBJ2-6; no reliable D call. The CDR3 has 14 amino acids. Germline assignment: CDR1 MNHEY and CDR2 SMNVEV (reference sequence). V shed 6 bases and J shed 0 bases, with 6 bases lying between them. Written as DNA, the CDR3 is TGTGCCAGCAGCATCTTCTCTGGGGCCAACGTCCTGACTTTC. It yields the protein CASSIFSGANVLTF.

Ten or more counts support this clonotype. The J gene is TRBJ2-7, the V gene TRBV7-2; weak D call: TRBD1 (6 bases). V was pared by 3 bases and J by 6 bases, with 12 bases between. This CDR3 contains 13 residues. Germline values: CDR1 SGHTA, CDR2 FQGNSA. In nucleotides, the CDR3 is TGTGCCAGCAGCTTTATGGGGGCAGGCGAGCAGTACGTC. Residues: CASSFMGAGEQYV.

This clonotype has just a few counts. V and J are TRBV27 and TRBJ2-3; D ambiguous. From germline, CDR1 is MNHEY and CDR2 SMNVEV (reference sequence). The CDR3 extends over 15 amino acids. V shed 6 bases and J shed 0 bases, with 13 bases lying between them. This chain's CDR3 is CASRIESSSTDTQYF. The CDR3 DNA sequence: TGTGCCAGCAGAATTGAAAGTTCTAGCACAGATACGCAGTATTTT.

This clonotype showed up many times. The chain recombines TRBV7-2 with TRBJ2-3, with TRBD1 identical over 8 bases. The ends lost 6 bases at V and 6 bases at J; junction bases unmatched: 8. CDR3 size: 14 residues. Germline V CDR1 and CDR2: SGHTA, FQGNSA. The CDR3 DNA sequence: TGTGCCAGCAGGCAGACAGGGGCCTTGGATACGCAGTATTTT. Amino acids: CASRQTGALDTQYF.

The chain has TRBV6-1 and TRBJ2-7; the match to TRBD1 covers 9 bases. The CDR3 runs 16 residues. The germline gives CDR1 MNHNS, CDR2 SASEGT. Trimming at V came to 6 bases and at J to 2 bases, leaving 11 bases not matched to a gene. CDR3 residues: CASRGEGDRGAYEQYV. DNA for the CDR3: TGTGCCAGCAGAGGGGAGGGAGACAGGGGGGCCTACGAGCAGTACGTC.

This clonotype was found a few times. This chain uses TRBV27 with TRBJ2-1; D is perhaps TRBD2 (5 bases). V lost 6 bases and J 5 bases, leaving 20 bases between the germline ends. The CDR3 is 16 residues long. Germline V gene data show CDR1 as MNHEY and CDR2 as SMNVEV (reference sequence). For the CDR3, the DNA is TGTGCCAGCAGCCCCCTGGTGGGGAGCGGAGACAATGAGCAGTTCTTC. As protein: CASSPLVGSGDNEQFF.